Sequencing of this TCR beta chain was carried out in a study of beta chain features in type 1 diabetes. Reverse transcription of all isolated RNA meant that expressed TCRB transcripts were sequenced. Assay: immunoSEQ multiplex PCR; the TCRdb copy retains only in-frame clones and omits some. This table holds 630,000 or so clones, about 14% found once. Germline CDR1 reads LGHNA; CDR2 reads YNFKEQ. V was trimmed by 4 bases and J by 5 bases, leaving 11 bases between them. This CDR3 contains 13 residues. Of note for this clone: Its specificity is unknown.

Study-wide findings and caveats: Shorter TCRB CDR3s, moderately but significantly so, marked every one of the four CD4+ subsets in Type 1 diabetes patients.

The receptor comes from a young man with type 1 diabetes. The chain couples TRBV4-2 to TRBJ1-1, with a weak D call TRBD1 (5 bases). The specimen was naive CD4+ T cells from blood. CDR3 sequence: CASSLGPETEAFF. The CDR3 DNA reads TGTGCCAGCAGCCTGGGACCTGAGACTGAAGCTTTCTTT.